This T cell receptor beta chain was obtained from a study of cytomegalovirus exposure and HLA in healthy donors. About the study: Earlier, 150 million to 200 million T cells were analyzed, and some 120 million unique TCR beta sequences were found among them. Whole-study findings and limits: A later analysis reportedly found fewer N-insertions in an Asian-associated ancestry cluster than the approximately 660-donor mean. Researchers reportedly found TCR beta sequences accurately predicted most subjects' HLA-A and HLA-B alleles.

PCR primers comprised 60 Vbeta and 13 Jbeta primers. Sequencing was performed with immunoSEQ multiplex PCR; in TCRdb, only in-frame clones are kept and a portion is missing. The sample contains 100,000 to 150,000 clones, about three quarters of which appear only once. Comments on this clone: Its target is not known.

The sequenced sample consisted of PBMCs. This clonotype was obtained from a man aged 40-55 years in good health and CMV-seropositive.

The CDR3 spells CASSRTGSYGYTF. In DNA, the CDR3 is TGTGCCAGTAGTCGGACAGGCTCCTATGGCTACACCTTC. V is TRBV19 and J is TRBJ1-2, with TRBD1 matching over 7 bases. Trimming at V came to 5 bases and at J to 4 bases, leaving 4 bases not matched to a gene. Germline loops: CDR1 LNHDA, CDR2 SQIVND (reference sequence). This CDR3 is built from 13 residues.